These 31 T cell receptor beta chains originate from one sample sequenced in a study of shared clonotypes between healthy human individuals (TCRdb year 2020). CD8 naive samples consisted of CD45RO-negative cells that were positively selected for CCR7, yielding a CD45RA+CCR7+ population without TemRA cells. Library creation used the immunoSEQ multiplex PCR assay. In TCRdb, the immuneACCESS table is reduced to in-frame sequences with V and J assigned. These tables do not hold every clone; where another copy was compared, an unresolved V gene accounts for under half, and the others remain unexplained. Across this sample there are about 2.1 million clones, with more than 85% seen only once. The ten top clones hold roughly 1.8% of the sample. What was sequenced was naive CD8+ T cells from PBMCs. Taken with the paper, the label for cell subset or site translates to: CD45RA+CCR7+. These receptor sequences come from a young man in good health. Some clones in this sample may be carry-over from other donors' samples.

V gene TRBV29-1 combines with J gene TRBJ2-5, with a tentative D call TRBD2 (5 bases). The V and J ends lost 6 bases and 5 bases respectively, with 16 bases between them. Germline CDR1 SQVTM, CDR2 ANQGSEA. There are 13 residues in the CDR3. This CDR3 reads CSVVVEEWETQYF. Here the CDR3 DNA reads TGCAGCGTGGTGGTGGAGGAGTGGGAGACCCAGTACTTC.

The V gene is TRBV7-6, the J gene TRBJ2-2; 14 positions agree with TRBD2. J lost 6 bases, V lost 5 bases, and 5 bases had no gene match. CDR3 size: 16 residues. The V gene's germline CDR1 is SGHVS and CDR2 FNYEAQ. The CDR3 loop is CASSEPGLAGAGELFF. The CDR3 DNA reads TGTGCCAGCAGCGAGCCGGGACTAGCGGGAGCCGGGGAGCTGTTTTTT.

The rearrangement uses TRBV11-2 and TRBJ1-5; D is ambiguous. Germline V gene lookup returns CDR1 SGHAT and CDR2 FQNNGV. CDR3 length: 15 amino acids. Trimming removed 5 bases from V and 2 bases from J, with 13 bases in between. CDR3 nucleotide sequence: TGTGCCAGCAGCCCGAGCCCCGAAGGCAATCAGCCCCAGCATTTT. This codes for CASSPSPEGNQPQHF.

This clone appeared once. This chain connects TRBV28 to TRBJ2-2; D possibly corresponds to TRBD2 (6 bases). Trimming took 7 bases from V and 0 from J, leaving 24 bases between them. Per germline, CDR1 MDHEN and CDR2 SYDVKM. The CDR3 covers 19 residues. CDR3 in amino acids: CASTRRGAGYKTNTGELFF. Here the CDR3 DNA reads TGTGCCAGCACCCGTCGAGGCGCGGGGTATAAAACGAACACCGGGGAGCTGTTTTTT.

This chain uses TRBV4-1 with TRBJ2-1, with 9 bases lining up with TRBD1. V lost 0 bases and J lost 4; bases outside the gene matches: 16. In germline, CDR1 is MGHRA, CDR2 YSYEKL. The CDR3 runs to 20 residues. DNA of the CDR3: TGCGCCAGCAGCCAAGATCGTGTGGGCGACAGGGGGAACTATTACAATGAGCAGTTCTTC. It encodes CASSQDRVGDRGNYYNEQFF.

The chain recombines TRBV6-6 with TRBJ1-4; no clear D. Germline CDR1 is MNHNY and CDR2 is SVGAGI (reference sequence). Trimming pared 2 bases from V and 6 bases from J, leaving 10 bases between. CDR3 length: 14 residues. CDR3 DNA sequence: TGTGCCAGCAGTTACGAGGCAGGATATGAAAAACTGTTTTTT. Translating gives CASSYEAGYEKLFF.

The chain couples TRBV7-9 to TRBJ2-7; D gene uncertain. V was trimmed by 4 bases and J by 5 bases, leaving 6 bases between them. Germline V gene sequence: CDR1 SEHNR, CDR2 FQNEAQ (reference sequence). The CDR3 covers 11 residues. The CDR3 DNA is TGTGCCAGCAGCTCCCCAGACGAGCAGTACTTC. Its protein is CASSSPDEQYF.

This sequence joins TRBV7-9 and TRBJ2-2, with 7 bases that match TRBD2. The CDR3 is 15 amino acids. The germline V gene encodes CDR1 SEHNR and CDR2 FQNEAQ (reference sequence). J was trimmed by 5 bases and V by 2 bases; bases with no gene match: 5. The chain's CDR3 is CASSLLRERTGELFF. The CDR3 DNA reads as TGTGCCAGCAGCTTACTGCGGGAGCGGACCGGGGAGCTGTTTTTT. Variable domain in full (rest from reference TRBV7-9 and TRBJ2-2): DTGVSQNPRHKITKRGQNVTFRCDPISEHNRLYWYRQTLGQGPEFLTYFQNEAQLEKSRLLSDRFSAERPKGSFSTLEIQRTEQGDSAMYLCASSLLRERTGELFFGEGSRLTVL.

The chain joins TRBV6-5 to TRBJ2-1; maybe TRBD2 (6 bases). Germline loops: CDR1 MNHEY, CDR2 SVGAGI. This CDR3 region has 15 residues. V lost 2 bases and J 6 bases, leaving 14 bases between the germline ends. Here the CDR3 reads CASSYPGLAPNEQFF. DNA of the CDR3: TGTGCCAGCAGTTACCCAGGGCTAGCGCCCAATGAGCAGTTCTTC.

The gene calls are TRBV28 and TRBJ1-2, with no clear D. Looked up from germline, CDR1 is MDHEN and CDR2 is SYDVKM. V was trimmed by 1 base and J by 8 bases, leaving 14 bases between them. The CDR3 has 14 residues. The CDR3 loop is CASSLLRSKTGYTF. CDR3 DNA sequence: TGTGCCAGCAGTTTATTGAGGTCCAAAACGGGCTACACCTTC.

The V call is TRBV19, the J call TRBJ1-4; no clear D. The CDR3 has 14 residues. The germline V and J ends were trimmed by 5 bases and 5 bases, with 12 bases remaining between them. From germline, CDR1 is LNHDA and CDR2 SQIVND (reference sequence). CDR3 DNA: TGTGCCAGTAGTGAAGACCCCTACAATGAAAAACTGTTTTTT. This gives the protein CASSEDPYNEKLFF.

To note about this clone: The sample carries other DNA sequences with the same CDR3. The V and J genes are TRBV9 and TRBJ2-3; 10 bases are a match to TRBD2. Trimming cost V 4 bases and J 4 bases; bases outside gene matches: 6. The CDR3 is made up of 15 amino acids. Looked up from germline, CDR1 is SGDLS and CDR2 is YYNGEE. CDR3 bases: TGTGCCAGCAGCCCTAGCGGGAGTGGCGCAGATACGCAGTATTTT. Translating it yields CASSPSGSGADTQYF.

The rearrangement links TRBV11-2 to TRBJ2-1; D possibly corresponds to TRBD1 (5 bases). This CDR3 comprises 16 residues. From germline, CDR1 is SGHAT and CDR2 FQNNGV. Trimming removed 3 bases from V and 4 bases from J, with 16 bases in between. CDR3 region: CASSLGAGRGYNEQFF. CDR3 bases: TGTGCCAGCAGCTTGGGTGCAGGAAGGGGATACAATGAGCAGTTCTTC. Full variable domain (missing parts from reference TRBV11-2 and TRBJ2-1): EAGVAQSPRYKIIEKRQSVAFWCNPISGHATLYWYQQILGQGPKLLIQFQNNGVVDDSQLPKDRFSAERLKGVDSTLKIQPAKLEDSAVYLCASSLGAGRGYNEQFFGPGTRLTVL.

This chain uses TRBV4-1 with TRBJ2-3; 9 nucleotides line up with TRBD2. The germline gives CDR1 MGHRA, CDR2 YSYEKL. The V and J ends lost 0 bases and 5 bases, in that order; junction bases with no gene match: 9. The length of the CDR3 is 17 residues. CDR3 DNA: TGCGCCAGCAGCCAAGATGGTAGCGGGAGAAGGGGAGATACGCAGTATTTT. Protein: CASSQDGSGRRGDTQYF.

CDR3 sequence reads: CASIRRESYEQYF. The DNA for the CDR3 is TGTGCCAGCATTAGACGGGAATCCTACGAGCAGTACTTC. The rearrangement links TRBV2 to TRBJ2-7; the D gene is possibly TRBD2 (5 bases). This CDR3 is 13 amino acids long. Germline V gene lookup returns CDR1 SNHLY and CDR2 FYNNEI. Trimming removed 7 bases from V and 1 base from J, with 11 bases in between.

This chain connects TRBV19 to TRBJ2-7; no definite D call. The V end was cut by 3 bases, the J end by 4 bases, with 10 bases between. This CDR3 spans 13 amino acids. Germline CDR1 reads LNHDA; CDR2 reads SQIVND (reference sequence). The CDR3 loop reads CASSITATYEQYF. DNA for the CDR3: TGTGCCAGTAGTATTACAGCAACGTACGAGCAGTACTTC.

The chain combines TRBV4-2 with TRBJ2-3, with D possibly being TRBD2 (5 bases). CDR1 is LGHNA and CDR2 is YNFKEQ in the germline V gene. There are 16 residues in the CDR3. V lost 0 bases and J lost 0, with 10 bases in between. In DNA form, the CDR3 reads TGTGCCAGCAGCCAAGAGGGTATAGCGAGCACAGATACGCAGTATTTT. Translated, it gives CASSQEGIASTDTQYF.

This sequence joins TRBV6-6 and TRBJ2-7; D may correspond to TRBD1 or TRBD2 (5 bases each). The CDR3 extends over 16 amino acids. Germline values: CDR1 MNHNY, CDR2 SVGAGI (reference sequence). V lost 5 bases to trimming and J lost 0 bases, with 17 bases between them. The chain's CDR3 is CASSQTGQVYSYEQYF. CDR3 bases: TGTGCCAGCAGTCAGACGGGGCAGGTGTACTCCTACGAGCAGTACTTC.

A word on this clone: This CDR3 is also generated by other DNA sequences in the sample. This chain connects TRBV28 to TRBJ2-7; 8 bases map to TRBD2. The V segment lost 3 bases and the J segment 2 bases; nucleotides outside the gene matches: 3. Germline V CDR1 and CDR2: MDHEN, SYDVKM. This CDR3 is 14 amino acids long. In DNA form, the CDR3 reads TGTGCCAGCAGTTTTCGAGCGGGAGCCTACGAGCAGTACTTC. This codes for CASSFRAGAYEQYF. The variable domain in full, completed from reference TRBV28 and TRBJ2-7, reads DVKVTQSSRYLVKRTGEKVFLECVQDMDHENMFWYRQDPGLGLRLIYFSYDVKMKEKGDIPEGYSVSREKKERFSLILESASTNQTSMYLCASSFRAGAYEQYFGPGTRLTVT.

This chain joins TRBV7-7 and TRBJ2-3, with TRBD1 as a possible D gene (6 bases). Germline V gene sequence: CDR1 SSHAT, CDR2 FNYEAQ (reference sequence). V was shortened by 6 bases and J by 0 bases, with 10 bases between the two germline ends. The CDR3 consists of 14 residues. CDR3 sequence reads: CASSFDRSTDTQYF. The CDR3, as DNA: TGTGCCAGCAGTTTCGACAGGAGCACAGATACGCAGTATTTT.

The CDR3 sequence: CASSFSISGANVLTF. In DNA form, the CDR3 reads TGTGCCAGCAGTTTTAGTATCTCTGGGGCCAACGTCCTGACTTTC. This chain links TRBV27 with TRBJ2-6; D gene ambiguous. The germline CDR1 and CDR2 sequences are MNHEY and SMNVEV (reference sequence). CDR3 size: 15 residues. V was trimmed by 3 bases and J by 0 bases, leaving 6 bases between them.

The chain carries TRBV4-1 and TRBJ2-1; TRBD1 matches 8 bases. Trimming took 6 bases from V and 2 from J; bases not matched to a gene: 6. The germline V gene encodes CDR1 MGHRA and CDR2 YSYEKL. There are 15 residues in the CDR3. The CDR3 nucleotides read TGCGCCAGCAGGGGGTGGGGACAGGCCTACAATGAGCAGTTCTTC. Protein: CASRGWGQAYNEQFF.

This sequence joins TRBV7-2 and TRBJ2-1; D possibly corresponds to TRBD2 (6 bases). Germline CDR1 SGHTA, CDR2 FQGNSA. The V end lost 5 bases, the J end lost 6 bases, and 14 bases lay between the germline ends. There are 14 residues in the CDR3. The CDR3 sequence: CASSPREPINEQFF. In DNA form, the CDR3 reads TGTGCCAGCAGCCCCCGGGAGCCGATCAATGAGCAGTTCTTC. Full variable domain (rest looked up from reference TRBV7-2 and TRBJ2-1): GAGVSQSPSNKVTEKGKDVELRCDPISGHTALYWYRQSLGQGLEFLIYFQGNSAPDKSGLPSDRFSAERTGGSVSTLTIQRTQQEDSAVYLCASSPREPINEQFFGPGTRLTVL.

The V and J genes are TRBV28 and TRBJ2-7; tentatively, D is TRBD2 (6 bases). Germline V CDR1 and CDR2: MDHEN, SYDVKM. This CDR3 is built from 14 residues. Trimming stripped 4 bases from V and 5 bases from J, with 15 bases between. This chain's CDR3 is CASSWGRGTHEQYF. The CDR3 bases are TGTGCCAGCAGTTGGGGACGGGGGACCCACGAGCAGTACTTC. The full variable domain, completed using reference TRBV28 and TRBJ2-7, is DVKVTQSSRYLVKRTGEKVFLECVQDMDHENMFWYRQDPGLGLRLIYFSYDVKMKEKGDIPEGYSVSREKKERFSLILESASTNQTSMYLCASSWGRGTHEQYFGPGTRLTVT.

The chain employs TRBV7-8 and TRBJ2-2; the D is unclear. The germline V gene encodes CDR1 SGHVS and CDR2 FQNEAQ. V lost 5 bases and J lost 7, with 5 bases in between. The length of the CDR3 is 11 residues. Here the CDR3 reads CASSDRGELFF. In nucleotides, the CDR3 is TGTGCCAGCAGCGATCGCGGGGAGCTGTTTTTT.

V is TRBV2 and J is TRBJ2-5, with D unclear. Germline CDR1 and CDR2: SNHLY and FYNNEI. V lost 2 bases to trimming and J lost 0 bases, with 19 bases between them. The CDR3 contains 18 residues. The CDR3 DNA reads as TGTGCCAGCAGTGAACCCTTGGATTCGTCGGTACACCAAGAGACCCAGTACTTC. This sequence encodes CASSEPLDSSVHQETQYF.

This chain links TRBV29-1 with TRBJ2-5; 7 positions agree with TRBD2. The V gene's germline CDR1 is SQVTM and CDR2 ANQGSEA. The CDR3 runs to 16 residues. Germline trimming cut 4 bases from V and 3 bases from J; bases unmatched to any gene: 14. Written as DNA, the CDR3 is TGCAGCGTTGGGAGCCGAACGGGGGGAGCTGAAGAGACCCAGTACTTC. Its protein product is CSVGSRTGGAEETQYF.

V usage is TRBV19 and J usage is TRBJ2-1, with 7 bases lining up with TRBD2. V shed 3 bases and J 3 bases; nucleotides not matched to a gene: 2. CDR1 and CDR2 (germline): LNHDA, SQIVND (reference sequence). The CDR3 contains 14 residues. The CDR3: CASSMSSGYNEQFF. CDR3 nucleotides: TGTGCCAGTAGTATGTCTAGCGGCTACAATGAGCAGTTCTTC. The complete variable domain, with remaining parts taken from reference TRBV19 and TRBJ2-1, reads DGGITQSPKYLFRKEGQNVTLSCEQNLNHDAMYWYRQDPGQGLRLIYYSQIVNDFQKGDIAEGYSVSREKKESFPLTVTSAQKNPTAFYLCASSMSSGYNEQFFGPGTRLTVL.

About this clone itself: This same CDR3 is encoded by further DNA sequences in the sample. The chain recombines TRBV27 with TRBJ1-1; D not resolved. V was cut by 4 bases and J by 0 bases, with 9 bases left in between. This CDR3 comprises 14 residues. From germline, CDR1 is MNHEY and CDR2 SMNVEV (reference sequence). CDR3 residues: CASSWGAMNTEAFF. For the CDR3, the DNA is TGTGCCAGCAGTTGGGGAGCTATGAACACTGAAGCTTTCTTT.

The rearrangement joins TRBV28 to TRBJ1-5; 7 bases match TRBD1. CDR1 and CDR2 (germline): MDHEN, SYDVKM. V lost 4 bases and J lost 0; bases outside the gene matches: 6. CDR3 length: 16 amino acids. The CDR3 bases are TGTGCCAGCAGTTCCGGGACAGCACGTAGCAATCAGCCCCAGCATTTT. Translated: CASSSGTARSNQPQHF.

The V and J genes are TRBV7-2 and TRBJ2-1; perhaps D is TRBD1 or TRBD2 (5 bases each). The germline gives CDR1 SGHTA, CDR2 FQGNSA. Trimming took 5 bases from V and 0 from J, leaving 11 bases between them. This CDR3 is built from 15 residues. CDR3 sequence reads: CASSRDLSSYNEQFF. CDR3 bases: TGTGCCAGCAGCCGGGACCTGAGCTCCTACAATGAGCAGTTCTTC.